The clone carrying this TCR beta chain was seen only a few times. CDR1 is SGHRS and CDR2 is YFSETQ in the germline V gene. The length of the CDR3 is 15 residues. Trimming at V came to 0 bases and at J to 1 base, leaving 3 bases not matched to a gene. The data belong to a study of T-cell memory formation after mild COVID-19. Libraries for TCRalpha and TCRbeta carried sample barcodes and unique molecular identifiers via 5'RACE. A single record per CDR3 protein comes from TCRdb applying MiXCR to the 5' RACE reads. Among approximately 490,000 distinct CDR3 sequences listed, about a fifth were seen once. J is TRBJ2-5 and V is TRBV5-1; 7 bases are a match to TRBD1. The origin of this receptor is an adult woman who had mild COVID-19 (a few samples of this study predate the infection). Cell type and time point are not known. Material for sequencing was PBMCs or a T cell subset sorted from them (not recorded which). The CDR3 DNA reads as TGCGCCAGCAGCTTGGCCCGGGACAGCCAAGAGACCCAGTACTTC. Protein sequence: CASSLARDSQETQYF.